The 29 T cell receptor beta chains reported below all come from one sample, sequenced in a study of shared clonotypes between healthy human individuals (dated by TCRdb to 2020 to 2022). Library construction relied on the immunoSEQ multiplex PCR assay. The table was pulled from immuneACCESS by TCRdb, which kept in-frame rearrangements only. Such tables lose some clones; where checked, under half of the loss comes from unresolved V genes, and the rest has no known cause. The sample has about 1.1 million clones on record, 75% to 80% of them singletons. Clones ranked in the top ten supply roughly 0.55% of the sample. The sample comprised memory CD4+ T cells from PBMCs. The meaning of the sample's cell subset or site label: CD45RA-negative fraction. All receptors come from a man younger than 30 in good health. Some clones in this sample may be carry-over from other donors' samples.

J is TRBJ2-2 and V is TRBV4-1; no clear D gene. The CDR3 is made up of 17 amino acids. Trimming stripped 0 bases from V and 5 bases from J, with 16 bases between. Germline lookup yields CDR1 MGHRA and CDR2 YSYEKL. CDR3: CASSQERSLVGTGELFF. In DNA form, the CDR3 reads TGCGCCAGCAGCCAAGAGAGAAGTCTAGTAGGGACCGGGGAGCTGTTTTTT.

This sequence joins TRBV7-9 and TRBJ2-3, with D possibly matching TRBD1 (5 bases). V shed 1 base and J shed 6 bases, with 17 bases lying between them. This CDR3 has 16 residues. Germline loops: CDR1 SEHNR, CDR2 FQNEAQ (reference sequence). The DNA for the CDR3 is TGTGCCAGCAGCTTAGGTGGGCAAGGGGCCGGGGATACGCAGTATTTT. As protein: CASSLGGQGAGDTQYF.

The chain recombines TRBV7-7 with TRBJ2-5, with 8 bases fitting TRBD1. The CDR3 contains 14 residues. Per the germline V gene, CDR1 is SSHAT and CDR2 is FNYEAQ (reference sequence). V lost 5 bases, J lost 5 bases, and 7 bases stayed unmatched. This chain's CDR3 is CASSLTGVEETQYF. The DNA for the CDR3 is TGTGCCAGCAGCCTGACAGGGGTGGAGGAGACCCAGTACTTC.

The rearrangement uses TRBV10-3 and TRBJ2-7; D tentatively fits TRBD1 or TRBD2 (6 bases each). Germline CDR1 is ENHRY and CDR2 is SYGVKD. V lost 3 bases to trimming and J lost 2 bases, with 17 bases between them. The CDR3 extends over 16 amino acids. The CDR3 is CAISDSTGARPYEQYF. CDR3 sequence (DNA): TGTGCCATCAGTGACTCCACGGGGGCTCGTCCCTACGAGCAGTACTTC.

This clone was seen only once. The rearrangement links TRBV5-8 to TRBJ2-7; 8 bases line up with TRBD1. This CDR3 is built from 13 residues. J was trimmed by 5 bases and V by 4 bases; bases with no gene match: 5. Germline V gene lookup returns CDR1 SGHTS and CDR2 YDEGEE. CDR3 sequence (DNA): TGTGCCAGCAGCCTGACAGGGGCGGACGAGCAGTACTTC. Translating gives CASSLTGADEQYF.

The rearrangement links TRBV10-3 to TRBJ2-3; 9 bases are shared with TRBD2. Unmatched junction bases numbered 4, after V lost 11 bases and J lost 1 base. Germline loops: CDR1 ENHRY, CDR2 SYGVKD. This CDR3 is 13 amino acids long. CDR3 nucleotides: TGTGCCGCCCGCGGGGGGGGCACAGATACGCAGTATTTT. Translation: CAARGGGTDTQYF.

CDR3 amino acids: CASSSGRPYNEQFF. As DNA, the CDR3 is TGTGCCAGCAGCTCGGGACGCCCCTACAATGAGCAGTTCTTC. The chain has TRBV7-2 and TRBJ2-1, with D perhaps given as TRBD1 or TRBD2 (5 bases each). V shed 4 bases and J shed 2 bases, with 9 bases lying between them. The CDR3 contains 14 residues. From germline, CDR1 is SGHTA and CDR2 FQGNSA.

V and J are TRBV28 and TRBJ2-3; 10 bases are shared with TRBD2. Germline V gives CDR1 MDHEN, CDR2 SYDVKM. V shed 5 bases, J shed 6 bases, and the junction held 2 bases outside the gene matches. The CDR3 sequence is 13 residues long. The CDR3 protein is CASSLAGVDTQYF. Here the CDR3 DNA reads TGTGCCAGCAGTCTAGCGGGAGTCGATACGCAGTATTTT.

The chain links TRBV6-6 to TRBJ1-1, with 7 bases fitting TRBD1. Germline CDR1 and CDR2: MNHNY and SVGAGI (reference sequence). CDR3 length: 14 amino acids. Trimming removed 7 bases from V and 3 bases from J; junction bases left unmatched: 8. The CDR3 DNA reads as TGTGCCAGCAAGCCGACAGGGCGGGACACTGAAGCTTTCTTT. Translating gives CASKPTGRDTEAFF.

The chain has TRBV18 and TRBJ1-2; TRBD1 aligns across 9 bases. V lost 2 bases, J lost 6 bases, and 4 bases stayed unmatched. CDR1 KGHSH and CDR2 LQKENI come from the germline V gene. CDR3 length: 14 amino acids. The CDR3 loop reads CASSPGTGIDGYTF. CDR3 coding DNA: TGTGCCAGCTCACCAGGGACAGGGATTGATGGCTACACCTTC. Complete variable domain (other parts from reference TRBV18 and TRBJ1-2): NAGVMQNPRHLVRRRGQEARLRCSPMKGHSHVYWYRQLPEEGLKFMVYLQKENIIDESGMPKERFSAEFPKEGPSILRIQQVVRGDSAAYFCASSPGTGIDGYTFGSGTRLTVV.

With regard to this clone: It differs at one base from a far larger clone, so likely a read error. This sample includes further DNA sequences coding for the same CDR3. The chain has TRBV6-5 and TRBJ1-2; the D gene is possibly TRBD1 (5 bases). The CDR3 is 13 residues long. CDR1 is MNHEY and CDR2 is SVGAGI in the germline V gene. The CDR3 DNA follows: TGCGCCAGCAGTTATGACAGTAACTATGGCTACACCTTC. Amino acid sequence: CASSYDSNYGYTF.

The chain combines TRBV5-1 with TRBJ1-1, with D possibly TRBD1 on 6 matching bases. The CDR3 runs 15 residues. The V gene lost 4 bases and the J gene lost 7 bases, with 20 bases spanning the gap. From germline, CDR1 is SGHRS and CDR2 YFSETQ. This chain's CDR3 is CASSPDGGRGSEAFF. Here the CDR3 DNA reads TGCGCCAGCAGCCCGGATGGGGGGCGAGGTAGTGAAGCTTTCTTT.

This clone has only a few counts. The chain combines TRBV11-2 with TRBJ2-1, with a possible D match to TRBD2 (6 bases). The CDR3 contains 15 residues. Germline assignment: CDR1 SGHAT and CDR2 FQNNGV. The V and J ends lost 3 bases and 4 bases respectively, with 13 bases between them. The CDR3 DNA reads as TGTGCCAGCAGCTTGAGTAGCGGAGGATACAATGAGCAGTTCTTC. It yields the protein CASSLSSGGYNEQFF. The variable domain in full, completed from reference TRBV11-2 and TRBJ2-1, reads EAGVAQSPRYKIIEKRQSVAFWCNPISGHATLYWYQQILGQGPKLLIQFQNNGVVDDSQLPKDRFSAERLKGVDSTLKIQPAKLEDSAVYLCASSLSSGGYNEQFFGPGTRLTVL.

The count of this clone is one. As DNA, the CDR3 is TGTGCCAGCAGCTCCAGGGTTGGAGAAAAACTGTTTTTT. It encodes CASSSRVGEKLFF. The chain is built from TRBV9 and TRBJ1-4; tentative D call: TRBD1 (5 bases). V lost 4 bases and J 8 bases, leaving 12 bases between the germline ends. Germline lookup yields CDR1 SGDLS and CDR2 YYNGEE. CDR3 length: 13 amino acids.

This chain connects TRBV30 to TRBJ1-2, with D maybe TRBD1 (5 bases). The CDR3 has 12 residues. Trimming took off 4 bases at V and 4 bases at J, with 10 bases between the two ends. The germline CDR1 and CDR2 sequences are GTSNPN and SVGIG (reference sequence). In nucleotides, the CDR3 is TGTGCCTGGATCTCAGGGCCCTATGGCTACACCTTC. Translated, it gives CAWISGPYGYTF. Full variable domain (rest looked up from reference TRBV30 and TRBJ1-2): SQTIHQWPATLVQPVGSPLSLECTVEGTSNPNLYWYRQAAGRGLQLLFYSVGIGQISSEVPQNLSASRPQDRQFILSSKKLLLSDSGFYLCAWISGPYGYTFGSGTRLTVV.

This rearrangement joins TRBV5-1 to TRBJ2-3; 10 bases map to TRBD2. Germline CDR1 and CDR2: SGHRS and YFSETQ. The ends lost 0 bases at V and 0 bases at J; junction bases unmatched: 4. The CDR3 runs to 17 residues. CDR3 nucleotide sequence: TGCGCCAGCAGCTTGGAACCTAGCGGGAGTAGCACAGATACGCAGTATTTT. The encoded protein is CASSLEPSGSSTDTQYF.

The rearrangement uses TRBV28 and TRBJ2-7; TRBD2 matches at 10 bases. Germline lookup yields CDR1 MDHEN and CDR2 SYDVKM. The V gene end was trimmed by 7 bases and the J gene end by 3 bases; junction bases not matched to a gene: 12. The CDR3 has 16 amino acids. CDR3 DNA sequence: TGTGCCAGCACCCTTTACTTAGCGGGAGGATACTACGAGCAGTACTTC. Protein product: CASTLYLAGGYYEQYF.

The chain combines TRBV28 with TRBJ2-4; 10 bases fit TRBD2. CDR1 is MDHEN, CDR2 SYDVKM, per germline. Losses at the gene ends were 7 bases for V and 0 bases for J; bases not matched to a gene: 12. The CDR3 consists of 18 residues. This chain's CDR3 is CASMSGTSAIRAKNIQYF. The CDR3 DNA reads as TGTGCCAGCATGTCCGGGACTAGCGCTATTAGAGCCAAAAACATTCAGTACTTC.

The V gene is TRBV5-1, the J gene TRBJ2-3, with TRBD2 matching 11 bases. Germline V CDR1 and CDR2: SGHRS, YFSETQ. V was pared by 2 bases and J by 2 bases, with 4 bases of the junction left unmatched. The length of the CDR3 is 16 residues. The CDR3 DNA follows: TGCGCCAGCAGCTTACTAGCGGGAGCCCTCACAGATACGCAGTATTTT. This translates into CASSLLAGALTDTQYF.

As DNA, the CDR3 is TGTGCCTGGAGTGTAGGGGAGGGGTTGAATCAGCCCCAGCATTTT. Translating gives CAWSVGEGLNQPQHF. The rearrangement uses TRBV30 and TRBJ1-5, with D maybe TRBD1 (5 bases). Germline values: CDR1 GTSNPN, CDR2 SVGIG (reference sequence). Trimming removed 0 bases from V and 4 bases from J, with 13 bases in between. The length of the CDR3 is 15 residues.

This clone has ten or more counts. The rearrangement links TRBV25-1 to TRBJ1-1; 7 positions agree with TRBD1. The trim removed 5 bases at V and 7 bases at J, leaving 7 bases unmatched. Germline V gene sequence: CDR1 MGHDK, CDR2 SYGVNS. The CDR3 is 13 amino acids. The CDR3 protein is CASSQGGDVEAFF. The CDR3 DNA reads as TGTGCCAGCAGTCAGGGGGGGGATGTTGAAGCTTTCTTT.

This chain uses TRBV14 with TRBJ2-2; D uncertain. CDR3 length equals 14 residues. V lost 0 bases and J 2 bases, leaving 4 bases between the germline ends. CDR1 is SGHDN and CDR2 is FVKESK in the germline V gene. The CDR3 region is CASSQDHNTGELFF. CDR3 in DNA: TGTGCCAGCAGCCAAGACCATAACACCGGGGAGCTGTTTTTT.

In its sample, this clone was seen a few times. V gene TRBV29-1 combines with J gene TRBJ1-1; D might be TRBD1 (5 bases). Germline assignment: CDR1 SQVTM and CDR2 ANQGSEA. The CDR3 is made up of 13 amino acids. Trimming took off 6 bases at V and 1 base at J, with 12 bases between the two ends. The CDR3, as DNA: TGCAGCGTCACCGGGACCCAGAACACTGAAGCTTTCTTT. Its translation: CSVTGTQNTEAFF.

The V and J genes are TRBV7-2 and TRBJ2-2; possible D gene TRBD2, 5 bases. V lost 2 bases to trimming and J lost 3 bases, with 10 bases between them. From germline, CDR1 is SGHTA and CDR2 FQGNSA. CDR3 size: 15 residues. The chain's CDR3 is CASSLTGRDTGELFF. CDR3 DNA sequence: TGTGCCAGCAGCTTAACTGGGCGGGACACCGGGGAGCTGTTTTTT.

The V and J genes are TRBV28 and TRBJ2-7, with unresolved D. The V gene lost 5 bases and the J gene lost 0 bases, with 14 bases spanning the gap. The CDR3 covers 15 residues. Germline lookup yields CDR1 MDHEN and CDR2 SYDVKM. The DNA for the CDR3 is TGTGCCAGCAGTCCTCCCAGCGCGAGCTCCTACGAGCAGTACTTC. Translating gives CASSPPSASSYEQYF.

About this clone: Other DNA sequences in this specimen translate into the identical CDR3. V is TRBV5-1 and J is TRBJ2-7; D might be TRBD1 or TRBD2, each matching 6 bases. V lost 1 base to trimming and J lost 1 base, with 12 bases between them. The CDR3 has 15 residues. Germline CDR1 reads SGHRS; CDR2 reads YFSETQ. The CDR3, as DNA: TGCGCCAGCAGCTTGATCGGGGGCGATTCCTACGAGCAGTACTTC. Protein sequence: CASSLIGGDSYEQYF. The full variable domain, in which reference TRBV5-1 and TRBJ2-7 provide the parts outside the CDR3, is KAGVTQTPRYLIKTRGQQVTLSCSPISGHRSVSWYQQTPGQGLQFLFEYFSETQRNKGNFPGRFSGRQFSNSRSEMNVSTLELGDSALYLCASSLIGGDSYEQYFGPGTRLTVT.

J is TRBJ1-3 and V is TRBV11-1; no clear D gene. Between the trimmed V and J ends, which lost 0 bases and 4 bases, there was a span of 10 bases. The germline gives CDR1 SGHAT, CDR2 FQDESV (reference sequence). CDR3 length: 15 residues. The CDR3 DNA follows: TGTGCCAGCAGCTTAGCAAGATTAGGGGGAAACACCATATATTTT. It specifies CASSLARLGGNTIYF.

The chain carries TRBV5-4 and TRBJ1-1; 8 positions agree with TRBD1. CDR3 size: 14 residues. V lost 2 bases, J lost 2 bases, and 2 bases stayed unmatched. CDR1 SGHNT and CDR2 YYREEE come from the germline V gene (reference sequence). Written as DNA, the CDR3 is TGTGCCAGCAGCTTTGACAGGGGAAACACTGAAGCTTTCTTT. Encoded protein: CASSFDRGNTEAFF.

This clone was seen a handful of times. The rearrangement joins TRBV7-3 to TRBJ1-2; D might be TRBD1 (6 bases). Between the trimmed V and J ends, which lost 4 bases and 7 bases, there was a span of 13 bases. The length of the CDR3 is 13 residues. Germline-derived CDR1 and CDR2 are SGHTA and FQGTGA. The CDR3 bases are TGTGCCAGCAGCTACACAGGGCGGGGTGGCTACACCTTC. Amino acid sequence: CASSYTGRGGYTF.